This TCR beta chain was captured in a study of shared clonotypes between healthy human individuals. Some 32,000 T cell genomes, or roughly 200 ng DNA, went into the sorted-subset replicate PCRs. Authors' data handling: Because ImmunoSEQ provided only junction sequences with no quality scores, the filtering differed. The repertoire was sequenced with immunoSEQ multiplex PCR; TCRdb's copy has only in-frame clones and lacks some. V and J calls plus clone size are reproduced from that table; the DNA served to infer D and trimming. The repertoire has about 2 million clones, 95% of them found once; the top ten carry about 0.13%. Germline values: CDR1 SGHTA, CDR2 FQGNSA. Trimming at V came to 0 bases and at J to 12 bases, leaving 7 bases not matched to a gene. The CDR3 is 15 amino acids. This clone was recorded once.

Input material: naive CD4+ T cells sorted from blood. Described subset: CD45RA+ positively selected. V is TRBV7-2 and J is TRBJ2-6; 8 bases line up with TRBD1. The sequence came from a man younger than 30 in good health. The CDR3 coding sequence is TGTGCCAGCAGCTTAGCGCCGGGGCAGGGGGCCGTCCTGACTTTC. Translating it yields CASSLAPGQGAVLTF.